The 17 T cell receptor beta chains below come from one sample, sequenced in a study of cytomegalovirus exposure and HLA in healthy donors. Amplification used 60 Vbeta primers and 13 Jbeta primers. Repertoires were generated with immunoSEQ multiplex PCR, while TCRdb's copy carries only in-frame clones and drops some. Among more than 85,000 clones, 80% to 85% were seen once, and the ten largest hold around 2.9%. The specimen sequenced was PBMCs. Receptor source: a woman between 55 and 75 years old in good health and CMV-seropositive.

The genes are TRBV5-1 and TRBJ1-1; D is undetermined. The length of the CDR3 is 15 residues. Between the trimmed V and J ends, which lost 4 bases and 0 bases, there was a span of 13 bases. The germline gives CDR1 SGHRS, CDR2 YFSETQ. Written as DNA, the CDR3 is TGCGCCAGCAGCCCCGGAGCCTATTTGAACACTGAAGCTTTCTTT. Translating gives CASSPGAYLNTEAFF.

This chain links TRBV7-2 with TRBJ1-2, with D perhaps matching TRBD1 (5 bases). This CDR3 comprises 12 residues. From germline, CDR1 is SGHTA and CDR2 FQGNSA. Trimming took off 4 bases at V and 7 bases at J, with 10 bases between the two ends. In DNA form, the CDR3 reads TGTGCCAGCAGCTCTCAGGGTATTGGCTACACCTTC. Protein product: CASSSQGIGYTF.

CDR3 sequence: CASSLLGGSYNEQFF. The CDR3 DNA follows: TGTGCCAGCAGCTTACTAGGCGGGAGCTACAATGAGCAGTTCTTC. The chain recombines TRBV7-7 with TRBJ2-1; 7 positions match TRBD2. There are 15 residues in the CDR3. In germline, CDR1 is SSHAT, CDR2 FNYEAQ (reference sequence). J gave up 3 bases and V 2 bases, and 4 bases lay outside the gene matches.

The chain has TRBV4-2 and TRBJ2-5; 7 bases line up with TRBD2. Per germline, CDR1 LGHNA and CDR2 YNFKEQ. This CDR3 contains 16 residues. Unmatched junction bases numbered 4, after V lost 0 bases and J lost 0 bases. Here the CDR3 reads CASSQDQAGYQETQYF. CDR3 sequence (DNA): TGTGCCAGCAGCCAAGATCAAGCGGGGTACCAAGAGACCCAGTACTTC.

A remark on this clone: Other DNA sequences within the sample encode an identical CDR3. The genes are TRBV5-1 and TRBJ2-7, with D possibly TRBD2 on 5 matching bases. CDR3 length equals 14 residues. Germline assignment: CDR1 SGHRS and CDR2 YFSETQ. Trimming cost V 1 base and J 2 bases, with 10 bases left between them. The CDR3 DNA is TGCGCCAGCAGCTTGAGCCTAGCCGCCTACGAGCAGTACTTC. Residues: CASSLSLAAYEQYF.

The gene calls are TRBV21-1 and TRBJ1-3; TRBD1 is the table's D call, not checked against the DNA. TRBV21-1 is recorded as a pseudogene. The CDR3 contains 16 residues. The CDR3 sequence is CASSKAKGHSGNTIYF. CDR3 coding DNA: TGTGCCAGCAGCAAAGCGAAGGGGCACTCTGGAAACACCATATATTTT.

This chain uses TRBV9 with TRBJ2-7, with 10 bases lining up with TRBD2. The germline CDR1 and CDR2 sequences are SGDLS and YYNGEE. The junction had 8 bases not matched to a gene; V was cut back by 4 bases and J by 4 bases. The CDR3 sequence is 15 residues long. CDR3 bases: TGTGCCAGCAGCCCAATGGCTAGCGGGAGTTACGAGCAGTACTTC. This translates into CASSPMASGSYEQYF.

The genes are TRBV6-6 and TRBJ1-1; 9 bases match TRBD1. The CDR3 extends over 15 amino acids. Per germline, CDR1 MNHNY and CDR2 SVGAGI (reference sequence). V lost 5 bases and J lost 6; bases outside the gene matches: 10. CDR3 protein: CASSHRGRVGPEAFF. CDR3 nucleotide sequence: TGTGCCAGCAGTCACAGGGGGCGCGTCGGTCCTGAAGCTTTCTTT.

The chain combines TRBV11-3 with TRBJ2-2; a possible D gene is TRBD1 (6 bases). Germline V gene data show CDR1 as SGHNT and CDR2 as YENEEA. V lost 5 bases and J 1 base, leaving 11 bases between the germline ends. This CDR3 spans 15 amino acids. The CDR3 loop reads CASSPDRENTGELFF. The CDR3 nucleotides read TGTGCCAGCAGCCCGGACAGAGAGAACACCGGGGAGCTGTTTTTT.

This clone was seen just once. V is TRBV2 and J is TRBJ2-7; 9 bases fit TRBD1. Unmatched junction bases numbered 5, after V lost 6 bases and J lost 2 bases. The germline gives CDR1 SNHLY, CDR2 FYNNEI. The CDR3 loop spans 14 amino acids. The CDR3 sequence is CASRGTGRTYEQYF. The CDR3 nucleotides read TGTGCCAGCAGGGGGACAGGGAGAACCTACGAGCAGTACTTC.

The genes are TRBV4-1 and TRBJ2-3; the match to TRBD2 covers 8 bases. Germline V gene data show CDR1 as MGHRA and CDR2 as YSYEKL. V trimming: 1 base; J trimming: 1 base; junction bases outside the gene matches: 4. This CDR3 has 16 amino acids. The CDR3 nucleotides read TGCGCCAGCAGCCAAGCAGCGACTAGCGGCACAGATACGCAGTATTTT. Its translation is CASSQAATSGTDTQYF.

The chain combines TRBV7-9 with TRBJ2-7, with 9 bases fitting TRBD1. With V trimmed by 3 bases and J by 3 bases, 3 bases remained unmatched. The CDR3 contains 14 residues. Germline V gives CDR1 SEHNR, CDR2 FQNEAQ (reference sequence). The CDR3 loop is CASSLTGGGYEQYF. The CDR3 bases are TGTGCCAGCAGCTTGACAGGGGGTGGCTACGAGCAGTACTTC.

This clone showed up just once. The V call is TRBV28, the J call TRBJ2-5, with D possibly matching TRBD1 (5 bases). Gene TRBJ2-7 matches the end of the DNA better, so the J call may be wrong. Germline V gene lookup returns CDR1 MDHEN and CDR2 SYDVKM. There are 14 residues in the CDR3. DNA of the CDR3: TGTGCCAGCAGTCCTCTTGCGGACACCTACGAGCAGTACTTC. It specifies CASSPLADTYEQYF.

The rearrangement links TRBV15 to TRBJ2-4; D might be TRBD2 (6 bases). CDR1 and CDR2 (germline): LNHNV, YYDKDF (reference sequence). The CDR3 runs 16 residues. Trimming removed 5 bases from V and 0 bases from J, with 14 bases in between. CDR3 region: CATSLGTSLAKNIQYF. CDR3 bases: TGTGCCACCAGCCTCGGGACTTCCTTAGCCAAAAACATTCAGTACTTC.

As regards this clone: The same CDR3 also results from other DNA sequences found in this sample. The genes are TRBV18 and TRBJ2-3; TRBD1 matches at 8 bases. The length of the CDR3 is 15 residues. Trimming removed 0 bases from V and 4 bases from J; junction bases left unmatched: 3. Per germline, CDR1 KGHSH and CDR2 LQKENI. The CDR3 loop reads CASSPPGQGSDTQYF. The CDR3, as DNA: TGTGCCAGCTCACCACCAGGACAGGGATCAGATACGCAGTATTTT.

The chain recombines TRBV21-1 with TRBJ2-3; TRBD2 is the table's D call, not checked against the DNA. TRBV21-1 represents a pseudogene. This CDR3 spans 16 amino acids. Here the CDR3 DNA reads TGTGCCAGCATAACCCTAGGGGCGGGGGGGGCAGATACGCAGTATTTT. Its translation: CASITLGAGGADTQYF.

The genes are TRBV6-6 and TRBJ1-4; 7 nucleotides line up with TRBD1. The CDR3 has 16 residues. After removal of 6 bases from V and 5 bases from J, the junction contained 12 bases not matched to a gene. Germline CDR1 is MNHNY and CDR2 is SVGAGI (reference sequence). The DNA for the CDR3 is TGTGCCAGCAGCCTCAGAAGACAGGGCTTCAATGAAAAACTGTTTTTT. Translation gives CASSLRRQGFNEKLFF.